The present entry profiles one T cell receptor (beta chain) with its context. This record belongs to a study of blood T cell repertoires in COVID-19. The CDR3 runs to 17 residues. Germline V CDR1 and CDR2: MDHEN, SYDVKM. V was pared by 2 bases and J by 4 bases, with 10 bases of the junction left unmatched. As originally analysed: Estimated nucleated cell counts came from reference gene primer amplification. Here immunoSEQ multiplex PCR was the method, and the copy in TCRdb shows in-frame clones only, minus some. V, J and clone size reflect that table, while D and trimming were determined from the DNA. Of under 400,000 clones in the sample, around 90% were seen once.

The chain couples TRBV28 to TRBJ1-2; 10 nucleotides align to TRBD1. The receptor comes from a woman in her 30s with COVID-19, enrolled during active disease. Material: peripheral blood. The DNA of the CDR3 is TGTGCCAGCAGTTTAGAGGGCAATGGGGACAGGGGCTATGGCTACACCTTC. As protein: CASSLEGNGDRGYGYTF.